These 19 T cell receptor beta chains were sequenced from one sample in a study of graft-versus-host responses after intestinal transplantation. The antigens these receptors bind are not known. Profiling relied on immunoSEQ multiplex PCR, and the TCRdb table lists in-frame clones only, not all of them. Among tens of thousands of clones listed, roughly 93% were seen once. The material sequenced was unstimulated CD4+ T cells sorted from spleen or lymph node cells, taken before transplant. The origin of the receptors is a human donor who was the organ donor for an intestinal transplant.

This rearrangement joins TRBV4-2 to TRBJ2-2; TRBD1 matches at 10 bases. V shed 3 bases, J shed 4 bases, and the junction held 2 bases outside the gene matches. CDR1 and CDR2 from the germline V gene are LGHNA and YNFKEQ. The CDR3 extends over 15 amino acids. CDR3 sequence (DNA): TGTGCCAGCAGCCAGAGGGACAGGGGCACCGGGGAGCTGTTTTTT. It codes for CASSQRDRGTGELFF.

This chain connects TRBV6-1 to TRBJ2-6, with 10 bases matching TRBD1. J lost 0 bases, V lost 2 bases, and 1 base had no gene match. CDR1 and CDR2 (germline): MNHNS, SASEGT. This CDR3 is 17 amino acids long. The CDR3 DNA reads TGTGCCAGCAGTGAACGGGACAGGGGCTCTGGGGCCAACGTCCTGACTTTC. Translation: CASSERDRGSGANVLTF.

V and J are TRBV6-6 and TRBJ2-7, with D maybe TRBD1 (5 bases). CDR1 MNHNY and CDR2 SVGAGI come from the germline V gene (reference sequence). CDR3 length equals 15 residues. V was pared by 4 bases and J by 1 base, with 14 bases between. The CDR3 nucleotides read TGTGCCAGCAGTTTTGACAGTCCGGGTTCCTACGAGCAGTACTTC. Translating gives CASSFDSPGSYEQYF.

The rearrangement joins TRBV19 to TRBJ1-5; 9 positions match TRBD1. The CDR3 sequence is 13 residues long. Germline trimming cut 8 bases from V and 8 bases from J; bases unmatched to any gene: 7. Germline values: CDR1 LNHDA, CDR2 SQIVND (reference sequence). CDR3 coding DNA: TGTGCCAGTGGTAGGGACAGGGATAAGCCCCAGCATTTT. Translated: CASGRDRDKPQHF.

In DNA, the CDR3 is TGCAGCGTTGCCTACGTGACAGGGGGCACAGATACGCAGTATTTT. Its translation: CSVAYVTGGTDTQYF. V and J are TRBV29-1 and TRBJ2-3, with 8 nucleotides matching TRBD1. V gave up 4 bases and J gave up 1 base; unmatched junction bases: 7. Germline CDR1 is SQVTM and CDR2 is ANQGSEA. The CDR3 has 15 amino acids.

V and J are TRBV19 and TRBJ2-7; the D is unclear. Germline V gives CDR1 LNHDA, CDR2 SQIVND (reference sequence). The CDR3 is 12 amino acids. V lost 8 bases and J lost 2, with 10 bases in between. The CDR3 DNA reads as TGTGCCAGTGCCGGGCCAGCCTACGAGCAGTACTTC. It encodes CASAGPAYEQYF.

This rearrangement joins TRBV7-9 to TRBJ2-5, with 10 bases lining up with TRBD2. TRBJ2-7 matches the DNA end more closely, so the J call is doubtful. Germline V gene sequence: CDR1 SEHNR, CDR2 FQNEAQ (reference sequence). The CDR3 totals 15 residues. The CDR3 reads CASSLVGSGGYEQYF. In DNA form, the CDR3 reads TGTGCCAGCAGCTTAGTGGGTAGCGGGGGGTACGAGCAGTACTTC.

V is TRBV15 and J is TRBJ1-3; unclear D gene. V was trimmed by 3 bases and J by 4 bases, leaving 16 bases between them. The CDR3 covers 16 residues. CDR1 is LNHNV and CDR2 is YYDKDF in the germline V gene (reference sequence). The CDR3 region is CATSSSPDPSGNTIYF. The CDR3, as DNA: TGTGCCACCAGCAGTTCCCCCGATCCGTCAGGAAACACCATATATTTT. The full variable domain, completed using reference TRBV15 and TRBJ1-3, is DAMVIQNPRYQVTQFGKPVTLSCSQTLNHNVMYWYQQKSSQAPKLLFHYYDKDFNNEADTPDNFQSRRPNTSFCFLDIRSPGLGDTAMYLCATSSSPDPSGNTIYFGEGSWLTVV.

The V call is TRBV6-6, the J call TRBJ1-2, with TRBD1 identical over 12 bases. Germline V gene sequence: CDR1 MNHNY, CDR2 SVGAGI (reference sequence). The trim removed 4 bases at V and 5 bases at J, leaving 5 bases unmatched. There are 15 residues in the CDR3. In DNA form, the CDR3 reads TGTGCCAGCAGTTCGCCGGGACAGGGGGCTTATGGCTACACCTTC. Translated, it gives CASSSPGQGAYGYTF.

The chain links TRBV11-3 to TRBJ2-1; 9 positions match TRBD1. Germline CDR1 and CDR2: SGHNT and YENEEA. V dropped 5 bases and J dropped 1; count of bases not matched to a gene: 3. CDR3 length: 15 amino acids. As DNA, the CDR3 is TGTGCCAGCAGCGGGACAGGGTCTTCCTACAATGAGCAGTTCTTC. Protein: CASSGTGSSYNEQFF. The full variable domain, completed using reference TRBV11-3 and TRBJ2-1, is EAGVVQSPRYKIIEKKQPVAFWCNPISGHNTLYWYLQNLGQGPELLIRYENEEAVDDSQLPKDRFSAERLKGVDSTLKIQPAELGDSAVYLCASSGTGSSYNEQFFGPGTRLTVL.

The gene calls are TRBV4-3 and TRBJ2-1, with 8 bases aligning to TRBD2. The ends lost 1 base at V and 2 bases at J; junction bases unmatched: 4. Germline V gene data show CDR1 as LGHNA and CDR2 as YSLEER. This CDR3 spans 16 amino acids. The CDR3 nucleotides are TGCGCCAGCAGCCAAGGCGGGGGACTAGCCTACAATGAGCAGTTCTTC. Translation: CASSQGGGLAYNEQFF.

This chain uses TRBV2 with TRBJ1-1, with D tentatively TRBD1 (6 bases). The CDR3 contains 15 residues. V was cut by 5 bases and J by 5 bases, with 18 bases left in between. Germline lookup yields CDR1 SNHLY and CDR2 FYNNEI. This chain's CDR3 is CASSPWGLRDTEAFF. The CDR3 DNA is TGTGCCAGCAGTCCGTGGGGGCTGAGAGATACTGAAGCTTTCTTT.

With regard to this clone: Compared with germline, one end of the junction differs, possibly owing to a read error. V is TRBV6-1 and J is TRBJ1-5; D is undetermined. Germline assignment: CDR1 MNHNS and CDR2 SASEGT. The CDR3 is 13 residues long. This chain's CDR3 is CASREASNQPQHF. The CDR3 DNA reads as TGTGCCAGCAGGGAAGCTAGCAATCAGCCCCAGCATTTT.

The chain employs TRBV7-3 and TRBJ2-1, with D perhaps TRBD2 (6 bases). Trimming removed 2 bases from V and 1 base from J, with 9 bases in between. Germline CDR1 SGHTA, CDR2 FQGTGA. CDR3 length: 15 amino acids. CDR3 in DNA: TGTGCCAGCAGCTTAGACCGGGGGTCCTACAATGAGCAGTTCTTC. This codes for CASSLDRGSYNEQFF. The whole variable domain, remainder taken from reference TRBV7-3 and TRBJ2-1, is GAGVSQTPSNKVTEKGKYVELRCDPISGHTALYWYRQSLGQGPEFLIYFQGTGAADDSGLPNDRFFAVRPEGSVSTLKIQRTERGDSAVYLCASSLDRGSYNEQFFGPGTRLTVL.

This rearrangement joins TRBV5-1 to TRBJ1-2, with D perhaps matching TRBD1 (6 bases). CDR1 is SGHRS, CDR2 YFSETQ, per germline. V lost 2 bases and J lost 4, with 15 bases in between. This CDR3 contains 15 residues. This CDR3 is CASSLTGFNVYGYTF. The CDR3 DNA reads TGCGCCAGCAGCTTAACAGGGTTTAACGTCTATGGCTACACCTTC. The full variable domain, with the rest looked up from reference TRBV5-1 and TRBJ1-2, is KAGVTQTPRYLIKTRGQQVTLSCSPISGHRSVSWYQQTPGQGLQFLFEYFSETQRNKGNFPGRFSGRQFSNSRSEMNVSTLELGDSALYLCASSLTGFNVYGYTFGSGTRLTVV.

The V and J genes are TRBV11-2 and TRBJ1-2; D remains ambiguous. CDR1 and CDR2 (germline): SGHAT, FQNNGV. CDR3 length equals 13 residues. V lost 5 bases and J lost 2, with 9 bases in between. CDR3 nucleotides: TGTGCCAGCAGCCCGCAAGAAAACTATGGCTACACCTTC. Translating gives CASSPQENYGYTF.

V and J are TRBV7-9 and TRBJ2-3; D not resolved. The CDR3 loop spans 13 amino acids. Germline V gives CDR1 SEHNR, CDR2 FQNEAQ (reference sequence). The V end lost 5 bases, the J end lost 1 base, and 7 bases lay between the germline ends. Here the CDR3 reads CASSLTGTDTQYF. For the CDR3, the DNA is TGTGCCAGCAGCCTCACGGGCACAGATACGCAGTATTTT.

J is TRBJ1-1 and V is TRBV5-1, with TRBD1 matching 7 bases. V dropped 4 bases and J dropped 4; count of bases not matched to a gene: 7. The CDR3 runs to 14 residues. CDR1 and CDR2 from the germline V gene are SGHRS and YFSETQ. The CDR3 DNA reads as TGCGCCAGCAGCATGCAGGGGGAATTCACTGAAGCTTTCTTT. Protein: CASSMQGEFTEAFF. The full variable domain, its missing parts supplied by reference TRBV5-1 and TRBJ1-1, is KAGVTQTPRYLIKTRGQQVTLSCSPISGHRSVSWYQQTPGQGLQFLFEYFSETQRNKGNFPGRFSGRQFSNSRSEMNVSTLELGDSALYLCASSMQGEFTEAFFGQGTRLTVV.

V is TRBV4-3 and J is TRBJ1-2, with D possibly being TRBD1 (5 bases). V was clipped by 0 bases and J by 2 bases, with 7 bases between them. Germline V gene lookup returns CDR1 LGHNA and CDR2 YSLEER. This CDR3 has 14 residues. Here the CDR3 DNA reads TGCGCCAGCAGCCAAGAACAGGAGAACTATGGCTACACCTTC. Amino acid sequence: CASSQEQENYGYTF.